The subject of this entry is one TCR beta chain. Its antigen is as yet unknown. This entry belongs to a study of radiation and T cells in renal cell carcinoma. Broader study findings: From baseline, blood top tumor clonotypes peaked at 2 weeks post-radiation.

The data were produced by immunoSEQ multiplex PCR, yet TCRdb's version contains in-frame clones alone and is incomplete. The sample carries 15,000 to 20,000 clones, 64% recorded once. Treatment: 15 Gy SBRT to primary tumor, nephrectomy 4 weeks later. This CDR3 is 17 amino acids long. Germline trimming cut 0 bases from V and 0 bases from J; bases unmatched to any gene: 7. From germline, CDR1 is LNHNV and CDR2 YYDKDF (reference sequence). The receptor was isolated from a woman in her seventies with renal cell carcinoma. Material: tumor tissue, obtained from a patient whose treatment included radiotherapy and nephrectomy. The chain uses TRBV15 and TRBJ2-7; the match to TRBD2 covers 8 bases. The CDR3 spells CATSRDSGGDNSYEQYF. The CDR3 coding sequence is TGTGCCACCAGCAGAGATTCCGGGGGGGATAACTCCTACGAGCAGTACTTC.